This TCR beta chain was observed in a study of blood T cell repertoires in COVID-19. Study details: COVID-19 samples from acute and convalescent phases originated in the United States, Italy and Spain.

Here immunoSEQ multiplex PCR was the method, and the copy in TCRdb shows in-frame clones only, minus some. The table records just over 300,000 clones, about nine tenths of them present only once. Followed over time, Seattle patients had been enrolled while infection was active. With 6 bases clipped from V and 2 bases from J, the junction kept 4 bases outside the gene matches. The CDR3 totals 15 residues. Germline lookup yields CDR1 LNHDA and CDR2 SQIVND (reference sequence). This clonotype was sampled from a woman aged 25 to 39 with COVID-19, enrolled during active disease. Source material: peripheral blood. V usage is TRBV19 and J usage is TRBJ2-2, with 9 bases fitting TRBD1. The CDR3 nucleotides are TGTGCCAGTAGCCCGGGACAGGGCAACACCGGGGAGCTGTTTTTT. Encoded protein: CASSPGQGNTGELFF.